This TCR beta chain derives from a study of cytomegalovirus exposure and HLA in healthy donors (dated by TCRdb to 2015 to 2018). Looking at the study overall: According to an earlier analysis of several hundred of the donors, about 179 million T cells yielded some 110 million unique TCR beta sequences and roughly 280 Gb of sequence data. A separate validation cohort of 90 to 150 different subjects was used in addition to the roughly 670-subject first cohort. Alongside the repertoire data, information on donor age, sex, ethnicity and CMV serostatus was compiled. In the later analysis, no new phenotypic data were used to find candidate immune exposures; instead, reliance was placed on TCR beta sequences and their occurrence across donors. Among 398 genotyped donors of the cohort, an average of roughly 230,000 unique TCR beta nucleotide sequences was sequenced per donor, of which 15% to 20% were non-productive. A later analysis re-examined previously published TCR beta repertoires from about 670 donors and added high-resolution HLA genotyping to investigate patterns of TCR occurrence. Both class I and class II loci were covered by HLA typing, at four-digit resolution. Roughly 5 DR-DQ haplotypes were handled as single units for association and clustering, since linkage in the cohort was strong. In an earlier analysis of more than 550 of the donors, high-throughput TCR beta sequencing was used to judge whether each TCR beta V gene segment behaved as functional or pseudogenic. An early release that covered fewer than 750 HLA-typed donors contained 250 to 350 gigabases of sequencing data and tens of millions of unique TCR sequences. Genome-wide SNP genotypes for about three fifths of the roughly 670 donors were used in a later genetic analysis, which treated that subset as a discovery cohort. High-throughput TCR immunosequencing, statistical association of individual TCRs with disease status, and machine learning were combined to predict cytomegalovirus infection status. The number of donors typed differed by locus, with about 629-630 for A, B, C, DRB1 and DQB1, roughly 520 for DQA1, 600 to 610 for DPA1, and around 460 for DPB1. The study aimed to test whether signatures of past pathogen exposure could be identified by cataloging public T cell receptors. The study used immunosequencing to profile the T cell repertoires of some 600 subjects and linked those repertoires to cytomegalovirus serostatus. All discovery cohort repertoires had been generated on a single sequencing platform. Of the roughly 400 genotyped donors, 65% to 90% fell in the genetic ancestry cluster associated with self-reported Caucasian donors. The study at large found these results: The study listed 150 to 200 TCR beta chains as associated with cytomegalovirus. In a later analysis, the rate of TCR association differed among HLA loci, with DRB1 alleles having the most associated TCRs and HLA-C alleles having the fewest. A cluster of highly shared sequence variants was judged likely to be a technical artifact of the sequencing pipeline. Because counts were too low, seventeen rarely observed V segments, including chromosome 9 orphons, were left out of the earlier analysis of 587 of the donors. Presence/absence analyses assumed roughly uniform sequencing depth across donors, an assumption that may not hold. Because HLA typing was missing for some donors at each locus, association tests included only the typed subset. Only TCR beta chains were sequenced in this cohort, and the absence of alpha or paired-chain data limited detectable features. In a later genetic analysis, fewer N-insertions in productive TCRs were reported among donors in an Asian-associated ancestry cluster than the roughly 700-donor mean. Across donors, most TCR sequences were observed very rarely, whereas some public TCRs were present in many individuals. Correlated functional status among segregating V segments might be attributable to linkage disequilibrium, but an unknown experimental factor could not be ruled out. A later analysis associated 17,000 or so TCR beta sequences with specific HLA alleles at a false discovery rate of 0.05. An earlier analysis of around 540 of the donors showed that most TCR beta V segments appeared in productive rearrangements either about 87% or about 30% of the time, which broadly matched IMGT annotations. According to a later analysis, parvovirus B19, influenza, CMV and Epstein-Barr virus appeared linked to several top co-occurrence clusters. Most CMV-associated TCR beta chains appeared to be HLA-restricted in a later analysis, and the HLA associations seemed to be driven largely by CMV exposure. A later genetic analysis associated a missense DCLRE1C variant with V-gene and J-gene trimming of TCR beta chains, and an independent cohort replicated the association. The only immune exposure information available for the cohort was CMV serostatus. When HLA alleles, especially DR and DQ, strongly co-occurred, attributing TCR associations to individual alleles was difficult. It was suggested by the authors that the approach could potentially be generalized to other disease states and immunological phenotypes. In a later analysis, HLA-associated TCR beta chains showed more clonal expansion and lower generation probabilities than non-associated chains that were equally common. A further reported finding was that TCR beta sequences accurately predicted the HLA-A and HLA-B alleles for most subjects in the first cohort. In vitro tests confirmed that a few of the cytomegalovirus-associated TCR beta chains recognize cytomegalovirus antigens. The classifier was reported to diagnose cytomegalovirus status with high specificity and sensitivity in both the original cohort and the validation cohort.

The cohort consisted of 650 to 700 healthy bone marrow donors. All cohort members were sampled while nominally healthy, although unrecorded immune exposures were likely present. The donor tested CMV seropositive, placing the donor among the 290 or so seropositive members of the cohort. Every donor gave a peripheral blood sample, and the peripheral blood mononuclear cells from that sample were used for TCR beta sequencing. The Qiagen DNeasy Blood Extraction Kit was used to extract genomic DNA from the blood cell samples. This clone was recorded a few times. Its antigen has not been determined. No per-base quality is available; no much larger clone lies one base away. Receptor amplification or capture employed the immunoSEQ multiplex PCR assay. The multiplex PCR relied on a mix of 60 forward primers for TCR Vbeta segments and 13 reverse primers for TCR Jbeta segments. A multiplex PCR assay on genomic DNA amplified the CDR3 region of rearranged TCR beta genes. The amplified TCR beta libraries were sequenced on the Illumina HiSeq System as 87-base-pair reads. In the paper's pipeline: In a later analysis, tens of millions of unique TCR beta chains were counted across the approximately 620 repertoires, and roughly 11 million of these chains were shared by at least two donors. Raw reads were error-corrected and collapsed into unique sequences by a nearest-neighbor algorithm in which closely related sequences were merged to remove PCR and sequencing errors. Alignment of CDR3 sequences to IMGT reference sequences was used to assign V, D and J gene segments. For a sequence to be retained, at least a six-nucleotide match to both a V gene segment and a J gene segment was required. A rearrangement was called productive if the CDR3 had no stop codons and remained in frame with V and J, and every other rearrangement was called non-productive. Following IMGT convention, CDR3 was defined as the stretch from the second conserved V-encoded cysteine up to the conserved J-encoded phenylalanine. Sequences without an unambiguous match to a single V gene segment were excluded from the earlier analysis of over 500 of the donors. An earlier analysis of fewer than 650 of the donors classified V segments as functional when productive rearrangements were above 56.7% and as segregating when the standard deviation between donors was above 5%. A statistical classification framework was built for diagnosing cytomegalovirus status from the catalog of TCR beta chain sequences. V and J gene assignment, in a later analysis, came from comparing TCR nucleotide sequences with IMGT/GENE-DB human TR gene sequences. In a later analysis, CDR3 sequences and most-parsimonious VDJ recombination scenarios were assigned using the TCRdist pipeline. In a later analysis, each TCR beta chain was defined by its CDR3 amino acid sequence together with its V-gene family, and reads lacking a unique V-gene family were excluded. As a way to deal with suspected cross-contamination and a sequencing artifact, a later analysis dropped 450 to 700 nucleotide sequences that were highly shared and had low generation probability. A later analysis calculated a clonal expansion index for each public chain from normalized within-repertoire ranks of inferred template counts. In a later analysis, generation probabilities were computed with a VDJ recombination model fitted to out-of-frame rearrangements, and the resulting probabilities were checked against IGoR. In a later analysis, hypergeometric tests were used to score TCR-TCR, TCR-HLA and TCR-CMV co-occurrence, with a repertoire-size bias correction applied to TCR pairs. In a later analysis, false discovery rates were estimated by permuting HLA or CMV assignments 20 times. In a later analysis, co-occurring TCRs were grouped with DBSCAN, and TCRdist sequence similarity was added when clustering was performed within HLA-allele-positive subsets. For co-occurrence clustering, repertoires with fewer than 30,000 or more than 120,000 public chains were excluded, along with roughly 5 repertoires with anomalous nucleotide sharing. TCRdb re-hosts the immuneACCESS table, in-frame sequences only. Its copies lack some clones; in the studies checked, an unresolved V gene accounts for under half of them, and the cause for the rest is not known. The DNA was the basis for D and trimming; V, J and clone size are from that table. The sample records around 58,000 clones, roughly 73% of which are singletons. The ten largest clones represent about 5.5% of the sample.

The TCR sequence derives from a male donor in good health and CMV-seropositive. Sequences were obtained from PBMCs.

CDR3 region: CATSRGVAGLSGNTIYF. At the DNA level, the sequence is TGTGCCACCAGCAGAGGGGTCGCAGGGCTCTCTGGAAACACCATATATTTT. Recombination linked TRBV15 to TRBJ1-3; the D region possibly corresponds to TRBD1 (5 bases align). The germline V gene (reference sequence) gives CDR1 as LNHNV and CDR2 as YYDKDF. Cut back by 1 base and 0 bases, the V and J ends lie 13 bases apart. Its CDR3 holds 17 amino acids, cysteine through phenylalanine. Solely the CDR3 DNA is kept, with 51 bases framed from the first base.